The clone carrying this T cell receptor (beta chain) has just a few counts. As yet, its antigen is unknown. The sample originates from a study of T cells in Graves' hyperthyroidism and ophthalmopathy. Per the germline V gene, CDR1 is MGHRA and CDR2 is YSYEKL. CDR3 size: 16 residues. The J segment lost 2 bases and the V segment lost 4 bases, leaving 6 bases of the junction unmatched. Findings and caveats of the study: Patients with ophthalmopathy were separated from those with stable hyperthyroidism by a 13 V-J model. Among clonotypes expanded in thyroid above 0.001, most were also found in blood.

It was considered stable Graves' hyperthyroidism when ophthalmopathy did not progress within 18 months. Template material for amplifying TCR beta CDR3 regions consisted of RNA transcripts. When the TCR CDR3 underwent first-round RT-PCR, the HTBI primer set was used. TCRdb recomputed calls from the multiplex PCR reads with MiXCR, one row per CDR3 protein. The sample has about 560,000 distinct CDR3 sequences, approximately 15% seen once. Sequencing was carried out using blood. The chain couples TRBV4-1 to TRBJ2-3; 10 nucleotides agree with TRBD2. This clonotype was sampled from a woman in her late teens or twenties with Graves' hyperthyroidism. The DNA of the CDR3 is TGCGCCAGCAGCCCGGGACTAGCGAGACTCACAGATACGCAGTATTTT. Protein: CASSPGLARLTDTQYF.